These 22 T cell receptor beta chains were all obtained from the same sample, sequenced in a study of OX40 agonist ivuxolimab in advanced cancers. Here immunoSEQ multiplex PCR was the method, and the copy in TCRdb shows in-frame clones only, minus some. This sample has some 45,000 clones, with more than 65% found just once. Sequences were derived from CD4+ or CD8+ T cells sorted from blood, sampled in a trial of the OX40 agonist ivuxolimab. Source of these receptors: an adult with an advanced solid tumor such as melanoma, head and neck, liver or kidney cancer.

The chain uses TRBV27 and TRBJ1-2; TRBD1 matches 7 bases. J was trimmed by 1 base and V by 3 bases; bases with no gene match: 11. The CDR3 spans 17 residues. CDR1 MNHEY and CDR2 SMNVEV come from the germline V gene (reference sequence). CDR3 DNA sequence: TGTGCCAGCAGTTTTTCGTCCCGACAGGGCTTTAACTATGGCTACACCTTC. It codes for CASSFSSRQGFNYGYTF.

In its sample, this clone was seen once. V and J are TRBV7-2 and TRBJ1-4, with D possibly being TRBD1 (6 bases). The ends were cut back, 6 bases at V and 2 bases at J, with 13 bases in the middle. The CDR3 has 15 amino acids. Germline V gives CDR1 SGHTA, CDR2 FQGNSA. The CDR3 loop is CASRPTGNTNEKLFF. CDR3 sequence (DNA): TGTGCCAGCAGACCAACAGGGAACACTAATGAAAAACTGTTTTTT. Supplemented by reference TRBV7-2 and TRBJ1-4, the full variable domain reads GAGVSQSPSNKVTEKGKDVELRCDPISGHTALYWYRQSLGQGLEFLIYFQGNSAPDKSGLPSDRFSAERTGGSVSTLTIQRTQQEDSAVYLCASRPTGNTNEKLFFGSGTQLSVL.

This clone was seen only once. CDR3 nucleotides: TGTGCCAGCAGCTCGGGACAGGGCGCTAAAGAGACCCAGTACTTC. Its protein product is CASSSGQGAKETQYF. The rearrangement joins TRBV7-1 to TRBJ2-5; 9 bases agree with TRBD1. TRBV7-1 belongs to the ORF category, with a function that is uncertain. The CDR3 covers 15 residues. Trimming removed 3 bases from V and 3 bases from J; junction bases left unmatched: 5.

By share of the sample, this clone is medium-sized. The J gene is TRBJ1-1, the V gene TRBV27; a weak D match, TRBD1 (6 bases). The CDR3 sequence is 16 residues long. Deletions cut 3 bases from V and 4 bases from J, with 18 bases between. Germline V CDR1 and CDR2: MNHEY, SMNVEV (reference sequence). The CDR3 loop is CASSFTGLGFGTEAFF. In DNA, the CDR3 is TGTGCCAGCAGTTTTACAGGGCTAGGGTTCGGCACTGAAGCTTTCTTT.

The CDR3 DNA follows: TGTGCCAGCAGCTTAGGGGGGAAGGGTAGCTATGGCTACACCTTC. Protein product: CASSLGGKGSYGYTF. The chain is built from TRBV7-9 and TRBJ1-2; tentative D call: TRBD1 (5 bases). V was trimmed by 1 base and J by 4 bases, leaving 13 bases between them. The CDR3 sequence is 15 residues long. CDR1 is SEHNR and CDR2 is FQNEAQ in the germline V gene (reference sequence).

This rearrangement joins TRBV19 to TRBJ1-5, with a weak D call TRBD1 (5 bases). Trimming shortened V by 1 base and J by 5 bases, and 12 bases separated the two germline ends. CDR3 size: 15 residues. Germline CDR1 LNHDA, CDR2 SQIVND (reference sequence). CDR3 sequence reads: CASSIARRGDQPQHF. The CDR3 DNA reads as TGTGCCAGTAGTATAGCCCGACGGGGGGATCAGCCCCAGCATTTT.

CDR3 residues: CASSNGNLYNEQFF. CDR3 DNA: TGTGCCAGCAGCAACGGGAACCTCTACAATGAGCAGTTCTTC. This sequence joins TRBV6-4 and TRBJ2-1, with a possible D match to TRBD2 (5 bases). CDR3 length equals 14 residues. Germline CDR1 is MRHNA and CDR2 is SNTAGT. V was trimmed by 6 bases and J by 3 bases, leaving 12 bases between them.

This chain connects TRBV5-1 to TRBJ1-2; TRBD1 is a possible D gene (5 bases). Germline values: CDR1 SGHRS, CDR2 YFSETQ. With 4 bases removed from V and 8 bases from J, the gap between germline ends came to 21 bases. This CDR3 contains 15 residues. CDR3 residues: CASSPQSGVGGGYTF. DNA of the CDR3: TGCGCCAGCAGCCCACAGTCGGGGGTCGGGGGAGGCTACACCTTC.

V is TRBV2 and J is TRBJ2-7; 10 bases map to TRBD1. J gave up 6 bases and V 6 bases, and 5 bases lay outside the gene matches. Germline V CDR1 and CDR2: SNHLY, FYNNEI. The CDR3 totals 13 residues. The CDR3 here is CASSFDRGLEQYF. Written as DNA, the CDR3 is TGTGCCAGCAGCTTCGACAGGGGGCTCGAGCAGTACTTC.

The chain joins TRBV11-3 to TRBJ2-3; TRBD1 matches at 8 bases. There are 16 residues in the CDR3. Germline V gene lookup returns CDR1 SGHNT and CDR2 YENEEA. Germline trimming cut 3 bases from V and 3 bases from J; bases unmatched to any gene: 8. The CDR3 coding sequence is TGTGCCAGCAGCTTCGGTAACAGGGGGTCGACAGATACGCAGTATTTT. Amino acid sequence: CASSFGNRGSTDTQYF.

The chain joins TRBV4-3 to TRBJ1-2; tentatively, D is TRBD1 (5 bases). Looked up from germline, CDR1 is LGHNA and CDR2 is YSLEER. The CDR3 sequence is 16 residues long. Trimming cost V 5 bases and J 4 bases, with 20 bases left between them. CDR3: CASSAHGGGVIYGYTF. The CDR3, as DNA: TGCGCCAGCAGCGCCCATGGGGGGGGTGTAATCTATGGCTACACCTTC.

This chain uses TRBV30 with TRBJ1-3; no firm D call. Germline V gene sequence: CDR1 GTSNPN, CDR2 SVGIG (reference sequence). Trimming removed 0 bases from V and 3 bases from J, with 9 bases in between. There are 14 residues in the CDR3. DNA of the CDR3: TGTGCCTGGAGTGTACGGGGAAATGGAAACACCATATATTTT. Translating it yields CAWSVRGNGNTIYF.

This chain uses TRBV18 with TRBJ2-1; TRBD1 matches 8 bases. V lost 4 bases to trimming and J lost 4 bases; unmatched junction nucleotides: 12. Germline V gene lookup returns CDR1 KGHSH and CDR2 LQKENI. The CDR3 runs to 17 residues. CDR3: CASSQGIRDRSYNEQFF. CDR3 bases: TGTGCCAGCTCACAGGGTATCCGGGACAGGAGTTACAATGAGCAGTTCTTC. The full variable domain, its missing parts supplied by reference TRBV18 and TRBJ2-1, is NAGVMQNPRHLVRRRGQEARLRCSPMKGHSHVYWYRQLPEEGLKFMVYLQKENIIDESGMPKERFSAEFPKEGPSILRIQQVVRGDSAAYFCASSQGIRDRSYNEQFFGPGTRLTVL.

This CDR3 is CAISGGGAKNIQYF. Written as DNA, the CDR3 is TGTGCCATCAGTGGTGGGGGGGCCAAAAACATTCAGTACTTC. The V call is TRBV10-3, the J call TRBJ2-4; D is perhaps TRBD2 (6 bases). CDR1 ENHRY and CDR2 SYGVKD come from the germline V gene. Trimming stripped 4 bases from V and 1 base from J, with 8 bases between. This CDR3 contains 14 residues.

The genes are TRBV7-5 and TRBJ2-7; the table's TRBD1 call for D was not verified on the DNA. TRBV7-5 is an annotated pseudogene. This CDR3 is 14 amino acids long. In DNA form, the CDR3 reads TGTGCCAGCAGCACAGGACAGGGGCTCAACGAGCAGTACTTC. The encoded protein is CASSTGQGLNEQYF.

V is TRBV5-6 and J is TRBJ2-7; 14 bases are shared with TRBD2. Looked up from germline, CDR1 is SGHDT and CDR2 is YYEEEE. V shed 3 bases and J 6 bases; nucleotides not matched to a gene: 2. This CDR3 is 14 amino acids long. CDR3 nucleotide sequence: TGTGCCAGCAGCTCTGGACTAGCGGGGGGCGAGCAGTACTTC. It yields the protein CASSSGLAGGEQYF.

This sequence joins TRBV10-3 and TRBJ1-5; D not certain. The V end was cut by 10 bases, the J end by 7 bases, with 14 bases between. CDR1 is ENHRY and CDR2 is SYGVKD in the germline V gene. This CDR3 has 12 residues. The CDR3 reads CATAFPGQPQHF. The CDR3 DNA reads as TGTGCCACCGCCTTTCCTGGCCAGCCCCAGCATTTT.

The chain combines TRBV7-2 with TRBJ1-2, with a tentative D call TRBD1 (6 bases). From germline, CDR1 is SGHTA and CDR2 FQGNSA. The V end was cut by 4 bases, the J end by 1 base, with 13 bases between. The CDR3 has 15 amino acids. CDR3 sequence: CASSSIGGLNYGYTF. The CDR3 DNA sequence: TGTGCCAGCAGCTCTATAGGGGGACTTAACTATGGCTACACCTTC.

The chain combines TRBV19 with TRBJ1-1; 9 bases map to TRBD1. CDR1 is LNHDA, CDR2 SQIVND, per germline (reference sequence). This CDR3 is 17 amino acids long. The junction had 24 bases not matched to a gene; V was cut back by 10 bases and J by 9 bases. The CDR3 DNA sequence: TGTGCCACCATTCAAACGGGACAGGGCACTGGGTCGCATAAAGCTTTCTTT. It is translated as CATIQTGQGTGSHKAFF.

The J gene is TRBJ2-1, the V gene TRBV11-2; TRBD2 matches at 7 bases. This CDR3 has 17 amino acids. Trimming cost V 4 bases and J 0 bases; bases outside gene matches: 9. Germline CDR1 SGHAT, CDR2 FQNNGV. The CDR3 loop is CASSYFRLASSYNEQFF. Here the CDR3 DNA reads TGTGCCAGCAGCTATTTCCGACTAGCAAGCTCCTACAATGAGCAGTTCTTC. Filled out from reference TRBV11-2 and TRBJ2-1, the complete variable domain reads EAGVAQSPRYKIIEKRQSVAFWCNPISGHATLYWYQQILGQGPKLLIQFQNNGVVDDSQLPKDRFSAERLKGVDSTLKIQPAKLEDSAVYLCASSYFRLASSYNEQFFGPGTRLTVL.

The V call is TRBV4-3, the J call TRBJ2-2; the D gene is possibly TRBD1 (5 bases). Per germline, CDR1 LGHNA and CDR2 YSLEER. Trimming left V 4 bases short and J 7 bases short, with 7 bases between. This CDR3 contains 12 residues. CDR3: CASSRQSGELFF. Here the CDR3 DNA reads TGCGCCAGCAGCCGACAGAGCGGGGAGCTGTTTTTT.

CDR3 loop: CASSRGLAGGVTDTQYF. In DNA form, the CDR3 reads TGCGCCAGCAGCAGGGGATTAGCGGGGGGCGTCACAGATACGCAGTATTTT. The V call is TRBV4-3, the J call TRBJ2-3, with 10 bases that match TRBD2. The CDR3 length is 17 residues. The V gene end was trimmed by 5 bases and the J gene end by 2 bases; junction bases not matched to a gene: 10. Germline V gene data show CDR1 as LGHNA and CDR2 as YSLEER.